At least ten counts were recorded for the clone carrying this T cell receptor beta chain. Its antigen is currently unknown. In TCRdb, the 5' RACE reads were re-called with MiXCR into one record per CDR3 protein. The sample includes around 390,000 distinct CDR3 sequences, roughly 15% of them seen just once. The data stem from a study of T-cell memory formation after mild COVID-19. Overall study findings and caveats: Among CD4+ contracting clones, most were CM and EM, and CD8+ ones EMRA.

Trimming took off 4 bases at V and 0 bases at J, with 13 bases between the two ends. There are 16 residues in the CDR3. The origin of this receptor is a man between 18 and 29 years old who had mild COVID-19 (a few samples of this study predate the infection). Cell type and time point are not known. Sample: PBMCs or a T cell subset sorted from them (not recorded which). This chain joins TRBV12-3 or TRBV12-4 and TRBJ2-4; D might be TRBD1 or TRBD2, each matching 5 bases. CDR3 in DNA: TGTGCCAGCAGTTATCGGGGCGACCTAGCCAAAAACATTCAGTACTTC. This translates into CASSYRGDLAKNIQYF.